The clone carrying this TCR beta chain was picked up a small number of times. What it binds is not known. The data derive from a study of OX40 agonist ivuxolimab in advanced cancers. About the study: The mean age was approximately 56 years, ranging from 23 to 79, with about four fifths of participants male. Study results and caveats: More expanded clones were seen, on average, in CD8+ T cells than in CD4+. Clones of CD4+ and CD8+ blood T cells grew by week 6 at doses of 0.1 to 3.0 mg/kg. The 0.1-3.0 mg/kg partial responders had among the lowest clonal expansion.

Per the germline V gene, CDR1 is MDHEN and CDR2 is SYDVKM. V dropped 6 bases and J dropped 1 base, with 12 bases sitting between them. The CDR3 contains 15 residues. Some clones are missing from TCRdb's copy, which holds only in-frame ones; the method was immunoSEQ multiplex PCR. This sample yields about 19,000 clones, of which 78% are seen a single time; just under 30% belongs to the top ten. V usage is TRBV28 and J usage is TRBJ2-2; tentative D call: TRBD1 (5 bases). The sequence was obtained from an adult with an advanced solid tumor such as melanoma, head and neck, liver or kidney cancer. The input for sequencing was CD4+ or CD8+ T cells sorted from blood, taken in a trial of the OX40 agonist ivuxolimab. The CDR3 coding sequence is TGTGCCAGCAGACCTACAGACAGGAACACCGGGGAGCTGTTTTTT. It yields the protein CASRPTDRNTGELFF.